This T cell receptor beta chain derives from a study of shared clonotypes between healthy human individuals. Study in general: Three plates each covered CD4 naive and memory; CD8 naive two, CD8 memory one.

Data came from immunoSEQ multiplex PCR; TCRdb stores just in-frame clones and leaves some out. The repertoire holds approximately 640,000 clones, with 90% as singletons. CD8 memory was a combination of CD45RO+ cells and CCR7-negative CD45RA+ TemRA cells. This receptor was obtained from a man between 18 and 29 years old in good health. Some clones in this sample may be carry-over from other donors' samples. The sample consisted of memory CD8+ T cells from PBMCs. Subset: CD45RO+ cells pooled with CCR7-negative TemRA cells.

For the CDR3, the DNA is TGTGCCAGCAGTTTGGGTTCCGGTTCACCCCTCCACTTT. Protein product: CASSLGSGSPLHF. V gene TRBV27 combines with J gene TRBJ1-6; no reliable D call. Trimming stripped 3 bases from V and 9 bases from J, with 9 bases between. Germline-derived CDR1 and CDR2 are MNHEY and SMNVEV (reference sequence). CDR3 length: 13 amino acids.